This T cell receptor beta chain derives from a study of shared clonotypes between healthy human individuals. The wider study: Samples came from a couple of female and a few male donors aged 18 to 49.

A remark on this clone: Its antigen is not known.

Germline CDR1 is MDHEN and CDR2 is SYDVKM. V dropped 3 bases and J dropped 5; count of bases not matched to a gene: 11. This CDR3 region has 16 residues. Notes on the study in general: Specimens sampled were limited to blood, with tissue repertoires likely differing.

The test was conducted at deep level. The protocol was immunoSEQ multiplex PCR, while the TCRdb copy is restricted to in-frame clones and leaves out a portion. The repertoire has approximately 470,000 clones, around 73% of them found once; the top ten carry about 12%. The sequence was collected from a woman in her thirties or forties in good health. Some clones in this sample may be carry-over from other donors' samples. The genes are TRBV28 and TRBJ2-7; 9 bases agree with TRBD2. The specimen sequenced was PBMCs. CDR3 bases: TGTGCCAGCAGTTTGGGGGGTAGCGGGAGAGTGGACGAGCAGTACTTC. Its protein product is CASSLGGSGRVDEQYF.